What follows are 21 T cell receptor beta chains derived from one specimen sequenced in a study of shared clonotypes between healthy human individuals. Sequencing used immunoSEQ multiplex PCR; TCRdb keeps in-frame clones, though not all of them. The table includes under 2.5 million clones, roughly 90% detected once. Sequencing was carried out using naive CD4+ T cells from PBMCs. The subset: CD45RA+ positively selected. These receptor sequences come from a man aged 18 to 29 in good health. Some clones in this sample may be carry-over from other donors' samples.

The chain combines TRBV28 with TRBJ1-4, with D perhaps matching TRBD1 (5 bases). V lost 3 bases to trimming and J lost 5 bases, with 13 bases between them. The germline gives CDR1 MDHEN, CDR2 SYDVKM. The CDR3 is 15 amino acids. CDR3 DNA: TGTGCCAGCAGTTTGTTTCCGGGACGGAATGAAAAACTGTTTTTT. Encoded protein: CASSLFPGRNEKLFF. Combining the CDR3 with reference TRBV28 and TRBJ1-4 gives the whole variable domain DVKVTQSSRYLVKRTGEKVFLECVQDMDHENMFWYRQDPGLGLRLIYFSYDVKMKEKGDIPEGYSVSREKKERFSLILESASTNQTSMYLCASSLFPGRNEKLFFGSGTQLSVL.

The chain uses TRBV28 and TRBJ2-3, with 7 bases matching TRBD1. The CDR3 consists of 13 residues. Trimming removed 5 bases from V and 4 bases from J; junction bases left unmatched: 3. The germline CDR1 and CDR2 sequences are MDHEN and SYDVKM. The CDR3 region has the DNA TGTGCCAGCAGTCTAGGACAGGCAGATACGCAGTATTTT. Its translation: CASSLGQADTQYF.

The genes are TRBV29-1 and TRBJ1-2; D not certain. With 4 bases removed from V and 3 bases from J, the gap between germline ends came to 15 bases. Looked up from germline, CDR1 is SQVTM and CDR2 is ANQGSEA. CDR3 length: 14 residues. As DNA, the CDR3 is TGCAGCGTTGGACGGCCTCTCTCTGACTATGGCTACACCTTC. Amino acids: CSVGRPLSDYGYTF.

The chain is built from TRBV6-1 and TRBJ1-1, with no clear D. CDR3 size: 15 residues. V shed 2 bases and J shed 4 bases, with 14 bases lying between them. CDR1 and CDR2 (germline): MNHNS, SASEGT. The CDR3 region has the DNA TGTGCCAGCAGTGAATTCCGCTCCTCGGGCACTGAAGCTTTCTTT. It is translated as CASSEFRSSGTEAFF.

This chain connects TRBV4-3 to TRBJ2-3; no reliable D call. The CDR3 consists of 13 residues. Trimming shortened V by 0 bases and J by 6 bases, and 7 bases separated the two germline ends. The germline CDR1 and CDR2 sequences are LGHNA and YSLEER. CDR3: CASSQDWRDTQYF. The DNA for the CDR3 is TGCGCCAGCAGCCAAGATTGGCGCGATACGCAGTATTTT.

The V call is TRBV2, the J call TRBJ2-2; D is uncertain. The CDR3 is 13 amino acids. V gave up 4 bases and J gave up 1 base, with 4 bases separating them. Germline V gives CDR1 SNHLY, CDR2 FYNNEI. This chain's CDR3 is CASSGGNTGELFF. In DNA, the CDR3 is TGTGCCAGCAGTGGGGGGAACACCGGGGAGCTGTTTTTT.

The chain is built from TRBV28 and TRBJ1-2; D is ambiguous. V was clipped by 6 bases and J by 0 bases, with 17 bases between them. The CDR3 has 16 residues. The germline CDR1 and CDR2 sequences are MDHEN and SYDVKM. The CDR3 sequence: CASSPDLATSNYGYTF. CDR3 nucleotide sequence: TGTGCCAGCAGCCCCGATCTGGCCACGTCTAACTATGGCTACACCTTC.

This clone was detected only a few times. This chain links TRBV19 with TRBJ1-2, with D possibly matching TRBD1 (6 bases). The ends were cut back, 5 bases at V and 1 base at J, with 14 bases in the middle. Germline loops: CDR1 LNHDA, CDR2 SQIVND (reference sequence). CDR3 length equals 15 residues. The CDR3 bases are TGTGCCAGTAGTTCCGGACAGATCTTTAACTATGGCTACACCTTC. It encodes CASSSGQIFNYGYTF.

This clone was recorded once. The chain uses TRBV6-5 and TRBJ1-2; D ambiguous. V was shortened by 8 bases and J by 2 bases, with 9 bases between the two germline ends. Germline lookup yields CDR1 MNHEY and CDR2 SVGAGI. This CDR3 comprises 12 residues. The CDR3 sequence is CASARPNYGYTF. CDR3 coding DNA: TGTGCCAGCGCGCGTCCGAACTATGGCTACACCTTC.

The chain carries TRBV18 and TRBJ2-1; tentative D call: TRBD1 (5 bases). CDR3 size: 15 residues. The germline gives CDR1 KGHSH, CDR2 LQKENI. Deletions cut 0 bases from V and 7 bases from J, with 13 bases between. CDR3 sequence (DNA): TGTGCCAGCTCACCACCCCCGCAGGGCCTGAATGAGCAGTTCTTC. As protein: CASSPPPQGLNEQFF.

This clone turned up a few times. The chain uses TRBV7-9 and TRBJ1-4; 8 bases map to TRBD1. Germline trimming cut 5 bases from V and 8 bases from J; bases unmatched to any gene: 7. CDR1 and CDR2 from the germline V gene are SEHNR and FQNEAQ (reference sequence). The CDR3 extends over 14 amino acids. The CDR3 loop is CASSPSGTGEKLFF. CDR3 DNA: TGTGCCAGCAGCCCGTCCGGGACAGGCGAAAAACTGTTTTTT.

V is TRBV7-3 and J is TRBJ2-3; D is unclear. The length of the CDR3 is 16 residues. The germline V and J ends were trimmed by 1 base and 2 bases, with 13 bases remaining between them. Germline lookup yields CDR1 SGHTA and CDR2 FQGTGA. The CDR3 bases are TGTGCCAGCAGCTTAAATGGCCAAATCTCCACAGATACGCAGTATTTT. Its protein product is CASSLNGQISTDTQYF.

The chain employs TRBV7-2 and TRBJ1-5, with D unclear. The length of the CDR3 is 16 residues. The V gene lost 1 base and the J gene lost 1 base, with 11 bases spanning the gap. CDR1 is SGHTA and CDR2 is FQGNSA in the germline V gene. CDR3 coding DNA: TGTGCCAGCAGCTTAGTCCCGATTCAAAGCAATCAGCCCCAGCATTTT. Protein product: CASSLVPIQSNQPQHF. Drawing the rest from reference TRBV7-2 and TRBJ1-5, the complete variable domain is GAGVSQSPSNKVTEKGKDVELRCDPISGHTALYWYRQSLGQGLEFLIYFQGNSAPDKSGLPSDRFSAERTGGSVSTLTIQRTQQEDSAVYLCASSLVPIQSNQPQHFGDGTRLSIL.

This CDR3 reads CASSFKDTYNEQFF. CDR3 nucleotide sequence: TGTGCCAGCAGCTTTAAGGACACATACAATGAGCAGTTCTTC. J is TRBJ2-1 and V is TRBV5-4; D perhaps matches TRBD1 (5 bases). V was clipped by 2 bases and J by 4 bases, with 10 bases between them. Germline CDR1 reads SGHNT; CDR2 reads YYREEE (reference sequence). This CDR3 comprises 14 residues.

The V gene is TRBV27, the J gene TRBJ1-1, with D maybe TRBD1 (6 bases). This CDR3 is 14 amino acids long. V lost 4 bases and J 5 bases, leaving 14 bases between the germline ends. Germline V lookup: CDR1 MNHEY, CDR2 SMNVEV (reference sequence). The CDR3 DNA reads TGTGCCAGCAGTTACCCAGGGGCTAGGACTGAAGCTTTCTTT. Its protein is CASSYPGARTEAFF.

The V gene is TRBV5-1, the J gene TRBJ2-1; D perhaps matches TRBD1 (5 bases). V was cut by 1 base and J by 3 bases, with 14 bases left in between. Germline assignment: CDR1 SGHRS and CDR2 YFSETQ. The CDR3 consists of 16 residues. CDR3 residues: CASSLQRQGVYNEQFF. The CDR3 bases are TGCGCCAGCAGCTTGCAGCGCCAAGGGGTCTACAATGAGCAGTTCTTC.

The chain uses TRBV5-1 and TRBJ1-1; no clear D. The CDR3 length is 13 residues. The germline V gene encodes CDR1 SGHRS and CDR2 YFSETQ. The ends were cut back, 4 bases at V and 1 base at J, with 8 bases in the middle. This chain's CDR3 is CASSGNSNTEAFF. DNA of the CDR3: TGCGCCAGCAGCGGGAACTCGAACACTGAAGCTTTCTTT. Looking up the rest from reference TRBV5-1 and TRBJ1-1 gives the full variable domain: KAGVTQTPRYLIKTRGQQVTLSCSPISGHRSVSWYQQTPGQGLQFLFEYFSETQRNKGNFPGRFSGRQFSNSRSEMNVSTLELGDSALYLCASSGNSNTEAFFGQGTRLTVV.

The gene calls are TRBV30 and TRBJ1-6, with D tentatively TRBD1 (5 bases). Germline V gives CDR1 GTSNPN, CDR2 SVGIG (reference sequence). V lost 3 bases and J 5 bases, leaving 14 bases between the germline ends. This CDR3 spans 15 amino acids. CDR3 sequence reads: CAWRTGWGHNSPLHF. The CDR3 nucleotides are TGTGCCTGGAGAACAGGCTGGGGCCATAATTCACCCCTCCACTTT. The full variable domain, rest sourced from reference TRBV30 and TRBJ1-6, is SQTIHQWPATLVQPVGSPLSLECTVEGTSNPNLYWYRQAAGRGLQLLFYSVGIGQISSEVPQNLSASRPQDRQFILSSKKLLLSDSGFYLCAWRTGWGHNSPLHFGNGTRLTVT.

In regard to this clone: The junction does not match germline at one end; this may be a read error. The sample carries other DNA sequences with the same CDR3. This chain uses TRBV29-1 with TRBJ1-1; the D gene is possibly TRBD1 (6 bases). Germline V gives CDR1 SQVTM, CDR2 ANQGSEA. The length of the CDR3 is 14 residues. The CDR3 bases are TGCAGCGCCATGGCAGGGGCGGGGAACACTGAAGCTTTCTTC. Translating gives CSAMAGAGNTEAFF.

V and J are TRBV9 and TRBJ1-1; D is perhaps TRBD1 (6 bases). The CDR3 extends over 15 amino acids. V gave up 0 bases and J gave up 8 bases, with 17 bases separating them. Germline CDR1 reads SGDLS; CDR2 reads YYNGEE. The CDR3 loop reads CASSVAGVGNNEAFF. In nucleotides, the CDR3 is TGTGCCAGCAGCGTAGCAGGGGTGGGGAACAACGAAGCTTTCTTT. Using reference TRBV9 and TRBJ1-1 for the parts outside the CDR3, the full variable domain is DSGVTQTPKHLITATGQRVTLRCSPRSGDLSVYWYQQSLDQGLQFLIQYYNGEERAKGNILERFSAQQFPDLHSELNLSSLELGDSALYFCASSVAGVGNNEAFFGQGTRLTVV.

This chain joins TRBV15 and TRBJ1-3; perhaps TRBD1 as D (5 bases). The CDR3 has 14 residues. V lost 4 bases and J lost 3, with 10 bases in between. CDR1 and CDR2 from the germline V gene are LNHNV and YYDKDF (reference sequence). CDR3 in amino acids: CATSTLTDGNTIYF. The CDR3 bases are TGTGCCACCAGCACCCTGACAGATGGAAACACCATATATTTT.